Following are 18 T cell receptor beta chains from one sample sequenced in a study of shared clonotypes between healthy human individuals. Produced via immunoSEQ multiplex PCR; TCRdb's table is partial and in-frame only. The data show hundreds of thousands of clones, with around 76% seen just once and about 12% held by the top ten. Sequenced: PBMCs. These receptors were taken from a woman between 35 and 50 years old in good health. Some clones in this sample may be carry-over from other donors' samples.

The J gene is TRBJ2-2, the V gene TRBV2, with D perhaps matching TRBD1 (5 bases). Per germline, CDR1 SNHLY and CDR2 FYNNEI. This CDR3 has 17 residues. Trimming took off 1 base at V and 3 bases at J, with 15 bases between the two ends. CDR3 DNA: TGTGCCAGCAGTGAAGAGGGGCAGGGAAAATACACCGGGGAGCTGTTTTTT. Translating gives CASSEEGQGKYTGELFF. Together with reference TRBV2 and TRBJ2-2, the CDR3 gives the full variable domain: EPEVTQTPSHQVTQMGQEVILRCVPISNHLYFYWYRQILGQKVEFLVSFYNNEISEKSEIFDDQFSVERPDGSNFTLKIRSTKLEDSAMYFCASSEEGQGKYTGELFFGEGSRLTVL.

The chain employs TRBV6-5 and TRBJ2-1; the match to TRBD2 covers 13 bases. There are 15 residues in the CDR3. The germline CDR1 and CDR2 sequences are MNHEY and SVGAGI. The J segment lost 8 bases and the V segment lost 4 bases, leaving 5 bases of the junction unmatched. CDR3 sequence: CASSWTSGRGHEQFF. DNA of the CDR3: TGTGCCAGCAGTTGGACTAGCGGGAGAGGGCATGAGCAGTTCTTC.

V usage is TRBV19 and J usage is TRBJ1-1, with D uncertain. Trimming removed 4 bases from V and 1 base from J, with 10 bases in between. The CDR3 totals 14 residues. Germline-derived CDR1 and CDR2 are LNHDA and SQIVND (reference sequence). The CDR3 DNA is TGTGCCAGTAGTACCCTTGGGAAGAACACTGAAGCTTTCTTT. This translates into CASSTLGKNTEAFF.

As for this clone: Other DNA sequences of this sample code for an identical CDR3. The chain couples TRBV7-2 to TRBJ2-2; 7 positions match TRBD2. CDR3 length: 14 amino acids. Trimming cost V 3 bases and J 2 bases; bases outside gene matches: 0. Germline V lookup: CDR1 SGHTA, CDR2 FQGNSA. CDR3 protein: CASSLGLNTGELFF. CDR3 nucleotides: TGTGCCAGCAGCTTGGGACTAAACACCGGGGAGCTGTTTTTT.

The V gene is TRBV6-4, the J gene TRBJ2-7; 9 bases match TRBD2. With V trimmed by 7 bases and J by 5 bases, 12 bases remained unmatched. CDR3 length: 15 residues. Per germline, CDR1 MRHNA and CDR2 SNTAGT. The CDR3 sequence is CASTTAPGLAHEQYF. CDR3 coding DNA: TGTGCCAGCACCACCGCCCCGGGACTAGCCCACGAGCAGTACTTC.

This chain joins TRBV10-3 and TRBJ2-2, with D perhaps matching TRBD2 (5 bases). The V gene's germline CDR1 is ENHRY and CDR2 SYGVKD. Between the trimmed V and J ends, which lost 0 bases and 4 bases, there was a span of 12 bases. This CDR3 contains 16 residues. CDR3: CAISESPGYGTGELFF. The CDR3 DNA is TGTGCCATCAGTGAGTCCCCGGGATACGGCACCGGGGAGCTGTTTTTT.

The gene calls are TRBV29-1 and TRBJ1-5; D perhaps matches TRBD1 (5 bases). The CDR3 contains 15 residues. Trimming pared 4 bases from V and 5 bases from J, leaving 18 bases between. Germline V gives CDR1 SQVTM, CDR2 ANQGSEA. The CDR3 DNA sequence: TGCAGCGTTGCGGCAGGGCGGGGAGGGGATCAGCCCCAGCATTTT. It specifies CSVAAGRGGDQPQHF.

This chain joins TRBV9 and TRBJ2-1; 11 bases agree with TRBD2. The CDR3 extends over 16 amino acids. Germline values: CDR1 SGDLS, CDR2 YYNGEE. V lost 0 bases and J lost 4; bases outside the gene matches: 3. The CDR3 protein is CASSVAGTSGYNEQFF. As DNA, the CDR3 is TGTGCCAGCAGCGTAGCCGGGACTAGCGGTTACAATGAGCAGTTCTTC.

This clone was seen ten or more times. At the DNA level, this CDR3 is encoded by other sequences in the same sample as well. This sequence joins TRBV7-9 and TRBJ1-3, with D maybe TRBD1 (5 bases). With 4 bases removed from V and 4 bases from J, the gap between germline ends came to 8 bases. The length of the CDR3 is 13 residues. The germline gives CDR1 SEHNR, CDR2 FQNEAQ (reference sequence). DNA of the CDR3: TGTGCCAGCAGCTCCGGGGCGGGAAACACCATATATTTT. Its translation is CASSSGAGNTIYF.

J is TRBJ2-3 and V is TRBV28, with D possibly matching TRBD2 (6 bases). The CDR3 sequence is 12 residues long. Per the germline V gene, CDR1 is MDHEN and CDR2 is SYDVKM. V lost 7 bases to trimming and J lost 4 bases, with 9 bases between them. The CDR3 DNA reads TGTGCCAGCACCACGGGGGCAGATACGCAGTATTTT. The encoded protein is CASTTGADTQYF. The complete variable domain, with remaining parts taken from reference TRBV28 and TRBJ2-3, reads DVKVTQSSRYLVKRTGEKVFLECVQDMDHENMFWYRQDPGLGLRLIYFSYDVKMKEKGDIPEGYSVSREKKERFSLILESASTNQTSMYLCASTTGADTQYFGPGTRLTVL.

The chain has TRBV27 and TRBJ2-2; 8 bases are shared with TRBD1. The CDR3 runs 13 residues. Unmatched junction bases numbered 4, after V lost 6 bases and J lost 7 bases. Germline assignment: CDR1 MNHEY and CDR2 SMNVEV (reference sequence). The CDR3 spells CASSLDRDGELFF. The CDR3 DNA reads as TGTGCCAGCAGCCTGGACAGGGACGGGGAGCTGTTTTTT.

The genes are TRBV5-1 and TRBJ2-1; D may be TRBD2 (6 bases). CDR3 length: 15 residues. Between the trimmed V and J ends, which lost 7 bases and 8 bases, there was a span of 22 bases. Germline assignment: CDR1 SGHRS and CDR2 YFSETQ. The CDR3 sequence is CASHGGGPGPHEQFF. CDR3 nucleotides: TGCGCCAGCCACGGAGGAGGGCCGGGGCCTCATGAGCAGTTCTTC.

The chain recombines TRBV5-8 with TRBJ1-4, with a possible D match to TRBD1 (5 bases). CDR1 and CDR2 (germline): SGHTS, YDEGEE. The length of the CDR3 is 15 residues. Trimming took off 2 bases at V and 5 bases at J, with 13 bases between the two ends. CDR3: CASSFSGGANEKLFF. In nucleotides, the CDR3 is TGTGCCAGCAGCTTCTCGGGCGGGGCAAATGAAAAACTGTTTTTT.

The chain is built from TRBV5-1 and TRBJ2-5; D is unclear. Trimming removed 4 bases from V and 5 bases from J, with 18 bases in between. From germline, CDR1 is SGHRS and CDR2 YFSETQ. The CDR3 runs to 15 residues. Written as DNA, the CDR3 is TGCGCCAGCAGCCCCCTCCCAGCCTTCAGGGAGACCCAGTACTTC. Translation: CASSPLPAFRETQYF.

This rearrangement joins TRBV9 to TRBJ2-1; D is perhaps TRBD2 (6 bases). Germline CDR1 SGDLS, CDR2 YYNGEE. This CDR3 has 17 amino acids. With 3 bases removed from V and 0 bases from J, the gap between germline ends came to 16 bases. The DNA for the CDR3 is TGTGCCAGCAGCGGGCAAAGGGTGGGAGGCTCCTACAATGAGCAGTTCTTC. Residues: CASSGQRVGGSYNEQFF.

In this sample, this clone turned up a few times. V is TRBV28 and J is TRBJ1-3; D is unresolved. CDR1 and CDR2 from the germline V gene are MDHEN and SYDVKM. The ends were cut back, 2 bases at V and 1 base at J, with 15 bases in the middle. The CDR3 has 17 amino acids. Here the CDR3 reads CASSLSWRGGSGNTIYF. DNA of the CDR3: TGTGCCAGCAGTTTAAGTTGGCGGGGAGGGTCTGGAAACACCATATATTTT.

The V gene is TRBV29-1, the J gene TRBJ1-2; 11 positions agree with TRBD1. This CDR3 is built from 18 residues. The V gene's germline CDR1 is SQVTM and CDR2 ANQGSEA. V was pared by 1 base and J by 4 bases, with 14 bases of the junction left unmatched. The CDR3 spells CSVEGPGQGGETPYGYTF. The CDR3 DNA is TGCAGCGTTGAAGGGCCGGGACAGGGGGGCGAAACCCCCTATGGCTACACCTTC.

In the case of this clone: The sample carries other DNA sequences with the same CDR3. This chain links TRBV5-1 with TRBJ1-3; no reliable D call. The ends were cut back, 0 bases at V and 0 bases at J, with 7 bases in the middle. The CDR3 has 15 residues. Germline CDR1 and CDR2: SGHRS and YFSETQ. The CDR3 is CASSLDGSSGNTIYF. In DNA form, the CDR3 reads TGCGCCAGCAGCTTGGACGGCAGCTCTGGAAACACCATATATTTT.